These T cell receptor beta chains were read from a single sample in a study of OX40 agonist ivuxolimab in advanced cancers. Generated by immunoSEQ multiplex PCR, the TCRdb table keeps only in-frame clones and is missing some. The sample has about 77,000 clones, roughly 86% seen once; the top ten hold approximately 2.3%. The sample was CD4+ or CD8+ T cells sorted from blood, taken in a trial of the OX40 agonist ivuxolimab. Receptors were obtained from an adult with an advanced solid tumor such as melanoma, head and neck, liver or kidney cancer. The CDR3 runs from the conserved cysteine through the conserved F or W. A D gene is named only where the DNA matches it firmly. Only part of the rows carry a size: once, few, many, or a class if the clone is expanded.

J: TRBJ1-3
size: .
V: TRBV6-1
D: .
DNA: TGTGCCAGCAGTGAAGCCAGGACCGGCCTACGGAAGGGAAACACCATATATTTT
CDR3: CASSEARTGLRKGNTIYF

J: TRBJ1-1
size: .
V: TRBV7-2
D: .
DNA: TGTGCCAGCAGCTCCGCCGGGACATACACTGAAGCTTTCTTT
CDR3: CASSSAGTYTEAFF

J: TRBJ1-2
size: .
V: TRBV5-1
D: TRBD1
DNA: TGCGCCAGCAGCTTGGCTGTGACAGGGGGCTATGGCTACACCTTC
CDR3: CASSLAVTGGYGYTF

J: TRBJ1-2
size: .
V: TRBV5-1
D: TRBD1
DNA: TGCGCCAGCAGCTTGGTCAGGGGGCCCCAGGATGGCTACACCTTC
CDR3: CASSLVRGPQDGYTF

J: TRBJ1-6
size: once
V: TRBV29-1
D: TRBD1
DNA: TGCAGCGTTGGGGAGGGGGCAAATAATTCACCCCTCCACTTT
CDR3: CSVGEGANNSPLHF

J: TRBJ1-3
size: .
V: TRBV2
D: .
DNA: TGTGCCAGCAGTGTCTCCGTAAGCTCTGGAAACACCATATATTTT
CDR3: CASSVSVSSGNTIYF

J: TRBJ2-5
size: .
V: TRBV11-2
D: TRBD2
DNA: TGTGCCAGCAGCTTAGCCCGGACTAGCGGAGGGCAAACCCAGTACTTC
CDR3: CASSLARTSGGQTQYF

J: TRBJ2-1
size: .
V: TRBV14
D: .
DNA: TGTGCCAGCAGCTTGAAGGGTCACAGGGCCTATGAGCAGTTCTTC
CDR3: CASSLKGHRAYEQFF

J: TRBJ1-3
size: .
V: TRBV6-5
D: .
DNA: TGTGCCAGCAGTTACCAGGGCCGTGTATATTTT
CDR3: CASSYQGRVYF

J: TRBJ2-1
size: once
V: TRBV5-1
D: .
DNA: TGCGCCAGCAGCTTCCTCCCAAGGGAAACCTACAATGAGCAGTTCTTC
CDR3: CASSFLPRETYNEQFF

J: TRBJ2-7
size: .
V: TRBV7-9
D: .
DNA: TGTGCCAGCAGCCCTGGGCTCCTACTTACCTACTTC
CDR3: CASSPGLLLTYF

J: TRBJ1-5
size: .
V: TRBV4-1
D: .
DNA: TGCGCCAGCAGCCGCGGCCGGGAAACTCAGCCCCAGCATTTT
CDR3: CASSRGRETQPQHF

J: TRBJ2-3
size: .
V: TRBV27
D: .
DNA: TGTGCCAGCAGGAGGAAGGGCCGGGGCGGAGATACGCAGTATTTT
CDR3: CASRRKGRGGDTQYF

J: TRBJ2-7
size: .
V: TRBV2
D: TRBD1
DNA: TGTGCCAGCAGTCCGGACAGGGAGAGGTCCTACGAGCAGTACTTC
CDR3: CASSPDRERSYEQYF

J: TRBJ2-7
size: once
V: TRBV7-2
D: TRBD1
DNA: TGTGCCAGCAGCCCACAGACAGGGAAGAACTACGAGCAGTACTTC
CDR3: CASSPQTGKNYEQYF

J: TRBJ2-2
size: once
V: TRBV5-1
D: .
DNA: TGCGCCAGCAGCACGGACCTGGGCGGGGAGCTGTTTTTT
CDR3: CASSTDLGGELFF

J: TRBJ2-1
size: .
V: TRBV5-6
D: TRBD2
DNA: TGTGCCAGCAGTGGACTAGCGGGGGCCCCCGGGGAGCAGTTCTTC
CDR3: CASSGLAGAPGEQFF

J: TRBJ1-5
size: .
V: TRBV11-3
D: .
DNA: TGTGCCAGCAGCTTAGATCGCCCGGGGGATACGGTTGGTAGGCAGCCCCAGCATTTT
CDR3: CASSLDRPGDTVGRQPQHF

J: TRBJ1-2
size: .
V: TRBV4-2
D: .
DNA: TGTGCCAGCAGCCAAGACCCGGACAGCCGAATGGGCTACACCTTC
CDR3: CASSQDPDSRMGYTF

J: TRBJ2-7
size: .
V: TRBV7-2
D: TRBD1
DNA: TGTGCCAGCAGTCAGGGGACAGGGAGCAGGGAGCAGTACTTC
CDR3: CASSQGTGSREQYF

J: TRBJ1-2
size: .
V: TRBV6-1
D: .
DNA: TGTGCCAGCGACCTAACCTCCTCCGCGTATGGCTACACCTTC
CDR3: CASDLTSSAYGYTF

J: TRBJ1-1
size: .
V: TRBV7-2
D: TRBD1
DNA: TGTGCCAGCAGCGCAGACAGGGTAAACACTGAAGCTTTCTTT
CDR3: CASSADRVNTEAFF

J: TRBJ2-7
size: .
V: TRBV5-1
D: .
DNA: TGCGCCAGCAGCCCGACTGTGATGGGGGAGCAGTACTTC
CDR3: CASSPTVMGEQYF

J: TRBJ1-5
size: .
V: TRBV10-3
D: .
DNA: TGTGCCATCAGTGATTCCCTTCAGGGGCGAAGCAATCAGCCCCAGCATTTT
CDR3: CAISDSLQGRSNQPQHF

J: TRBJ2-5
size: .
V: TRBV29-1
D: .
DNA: TGCAGCGGGCGCCTCCTGGAGACCCAGTACTTC
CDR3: CSGRLLETQYF

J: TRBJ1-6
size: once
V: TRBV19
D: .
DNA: TGTGCCAGTACCCAAGGAAACACGGGTTCACCCCTCCACTTT
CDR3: CASTQGNTGSPLHF

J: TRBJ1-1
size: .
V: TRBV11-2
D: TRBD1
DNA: TGTGCCAGCAGCTTATATCAGGGGGGTGGGACTGAAGCTTTCTTT
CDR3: CASSLYQGGGTEAFF

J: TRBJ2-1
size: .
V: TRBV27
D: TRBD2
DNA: TGTGCCAGCAGCCGAGGGACTAGCGGGACCTTTCGATTTTGGAATGAGCAGTTCTTC
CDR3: CASSRGTSGTFRFWNEQFF

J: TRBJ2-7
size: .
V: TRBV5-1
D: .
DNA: TGCGCCAGCAGCTTGATTCCCCAGGTCGTTGAGGAGCAGTACTTC
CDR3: CASSLIPQVVEEQYF

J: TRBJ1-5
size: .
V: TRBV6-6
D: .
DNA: TGTGCCAGCAGTTGGACAGCTATGAATCAGCCCCAGCATTTT
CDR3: CASSWTAMNQPQHF

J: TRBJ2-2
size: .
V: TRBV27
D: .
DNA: TGTGCCAGCAGCTCGGGCCTGAACACCGGGGAGCTGTTTTTT
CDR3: CASSSGLNTGELFF

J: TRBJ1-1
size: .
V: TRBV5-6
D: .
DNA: TGTGCCAGCAGCGCGACAGTGAACACTGAAGCTTTCTTT
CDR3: CASSATVNTEAFF

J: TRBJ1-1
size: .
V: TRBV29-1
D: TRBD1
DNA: TGCAGCGGGTGGACAGGGGCGAACACTGAAGCTTTCTTT
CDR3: CSGWTGANTEAFF

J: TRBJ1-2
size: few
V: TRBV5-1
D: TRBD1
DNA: TGCGCCAGCAGCGAACAGGGGTTAAATGGCTACACCTTC
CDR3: CASSEQGLNGYTF

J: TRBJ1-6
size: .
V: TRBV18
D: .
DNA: TGTGCCAGCTCACCGTGGGACCTTCGGAATGGGTCACCCCTCCACTTT
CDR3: CASSPWDLRNGSPLHF

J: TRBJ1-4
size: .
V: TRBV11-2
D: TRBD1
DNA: TGTGCCAGCAGCCGTAGGGGGCCAACTAATGAAAAACTGTTTTTT
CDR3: CASSRRGPTNEKLFF

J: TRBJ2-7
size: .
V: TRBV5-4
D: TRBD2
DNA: TGTGCCAGCAGCCCGACTAGCGGGATCTACGAGCAGTACTTC
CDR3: CASSPTSGIYEQYF

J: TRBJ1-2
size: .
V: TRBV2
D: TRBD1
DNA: TGTGCCAGCAGTACCCAAGGGGGACAGGACTCGGGCTACACCTTC
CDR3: CASSTQGGQDSGYTF

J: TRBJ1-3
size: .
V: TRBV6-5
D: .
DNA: TGTGCCAGCAGTTACTCGGGGGTCATAGGAAACACCATATATTTT
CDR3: CASSYSGVIGNTIYF

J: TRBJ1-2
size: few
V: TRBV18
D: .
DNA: TGTGCCAGCTCACCACCAAGCGGGGAACTCTATGGCTACACCTTC
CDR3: CASSPPSGELYGYTF

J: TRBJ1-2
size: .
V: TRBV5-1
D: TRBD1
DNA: TGCGCCAGCAGCTTGGGGACAGGGAGTAGCTACACCTTC
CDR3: CASSLGTGSSYTF

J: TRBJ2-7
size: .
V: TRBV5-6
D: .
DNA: TGTGCCAGCAGCGCGACACCGAGCTCCTACGAGCAGTACTTC
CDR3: CASSATPSSYEQYF

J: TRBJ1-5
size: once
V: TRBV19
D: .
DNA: TGTGCCAGTACCGGACTAAATAGCAATCAGCCCCAGCATTTT
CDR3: CASTGLNSNQPQHF

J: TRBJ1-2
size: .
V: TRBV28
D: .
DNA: TGTGCCAGCACCACGGCGGGAGGCCTTAACTATGGCTACACCTTC
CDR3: CASTTAGGLNYGYTF

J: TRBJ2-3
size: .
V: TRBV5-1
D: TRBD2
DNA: TGCGCCAGCGGTACCGGGACTAGCGGGAGGGACACGCAGTATTTT
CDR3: CASGTGTSGRDTQYF

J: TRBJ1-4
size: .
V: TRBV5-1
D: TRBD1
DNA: TGCGCCAGCAGCTTGCAGGGGGAAACTAATGAAAAACTGTTTTTT
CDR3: CASSLQGETNEKLFF

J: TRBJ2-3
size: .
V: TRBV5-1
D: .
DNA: TGCGCCAGCAGCTTGGGATCGGTAGGGGCAGCTAGCACAGATACGCAGTATTTT
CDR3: CASSLGSVGAASTDTQYF

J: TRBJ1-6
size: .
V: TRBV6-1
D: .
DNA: TGTGCCAGCCTGACAGTCTCGGGTTCACCCCTCCACTTT
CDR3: CASLTVSGSPLHF

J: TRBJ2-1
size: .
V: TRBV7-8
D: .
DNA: TGTGCCAGCAGCATAACCGGGGGTGGCTACAATGAGCAGTTCTTC
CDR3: CASSITGGGYNEQFF

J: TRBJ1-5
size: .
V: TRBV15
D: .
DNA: TGTGCCACCAGCAGAGACCAGGGAAGCAATCAGCCCCAGCATTTT
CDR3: CATSRDQGSNQPQHF

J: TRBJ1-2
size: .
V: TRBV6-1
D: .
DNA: TGTGCCTGCCAAGGACTTAGTAGCTATGGCTACACCTTC
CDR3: CACQGLSSYGYTF

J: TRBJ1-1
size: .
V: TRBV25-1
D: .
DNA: TGTGCCAGCAGTGAGCCCGGACGGTCCCCCACTGAAGCTTTCTTT
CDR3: CASSEPGRSPTEAFF

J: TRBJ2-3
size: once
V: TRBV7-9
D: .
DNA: TGTGCCAGCAGCTTCCTCAGGGTCCCCGATACGCAGTATTTT
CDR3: CASSFLRVPDTQYF